This T cell receptor beta chain appears in the sequencing data of a study of Tregs in tolerant kidney transplant recipients. Thawed PBMCs were FACS-sorted into unstimulated CD4+CD25+CD127- regulatory T cells, CD4+CD25- non-regulatory cells, CD4 and CD8 cells. Between the trimmed V and J ends, which lost 8 bases and 8 bases, there was a span of 12 bases. CDR1 and CDR2 (germline): MNHEY, SVGAGI. There are 12 residues in the CDR3. This clone occurred a few times. The antigen is unknown. General study points: Tregs expanded with activated donor B cells seemed most donor-specific.

Produced via immunoSEQ multiplex PCR; TCRdb's table is partial and in-frame only. This sample has about 68,000 clones, with 84% found just once. The receptor comes from a human donor in good health. The chain employs TRBV6-5 and TRBJ1-4; D perhaps matches TRBD1 (5 bases). Sequencing input: CD4+ T cells from blood. This chain's CDR3 is CASRRGVEKLFF. CDR3 DNA sequence: TGTGCCAGCCGGAGGGGAGTCGAAAAACTGTTTTTT.